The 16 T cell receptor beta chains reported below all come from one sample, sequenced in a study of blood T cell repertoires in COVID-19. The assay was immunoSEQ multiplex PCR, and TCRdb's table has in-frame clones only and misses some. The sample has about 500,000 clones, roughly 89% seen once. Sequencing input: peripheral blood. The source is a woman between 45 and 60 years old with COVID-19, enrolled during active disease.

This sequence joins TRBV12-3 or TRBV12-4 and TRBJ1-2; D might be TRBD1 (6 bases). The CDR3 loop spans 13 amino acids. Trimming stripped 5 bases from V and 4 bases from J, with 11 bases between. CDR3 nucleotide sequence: TGTGCCAGCAGTGGAACAGGGACCTATGGCTACACCTTC. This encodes CASSGTGTYGYTF.

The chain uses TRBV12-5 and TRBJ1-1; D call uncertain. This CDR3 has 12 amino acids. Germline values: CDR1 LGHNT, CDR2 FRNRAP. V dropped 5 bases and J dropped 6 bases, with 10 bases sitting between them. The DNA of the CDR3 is TGTGCTAGTGGTCGGATGGCGGCTGAAGCTTTCTTT. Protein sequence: CASGRMAAEAFF. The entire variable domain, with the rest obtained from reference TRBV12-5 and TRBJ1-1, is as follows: DARVTQTPRHKVTEMGQEVTMRCQPILGHNTVFWYRQTMMQGLELLAYFRNRAPLDDSGMPKDRFSAEMPDATLATLKIQPSEPRDSAVYFCASGRMAAEAFFGQGTRLTVV.

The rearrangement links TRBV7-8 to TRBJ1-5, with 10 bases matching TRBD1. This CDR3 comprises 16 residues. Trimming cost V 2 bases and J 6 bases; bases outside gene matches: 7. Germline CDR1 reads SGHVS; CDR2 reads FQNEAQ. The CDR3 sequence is CASSLPTGGLVQPQHF. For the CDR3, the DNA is TGTGCCAGCAGCTTACCGACAGGGGGCCTGGTTCAGCCCCAGCATTTT.

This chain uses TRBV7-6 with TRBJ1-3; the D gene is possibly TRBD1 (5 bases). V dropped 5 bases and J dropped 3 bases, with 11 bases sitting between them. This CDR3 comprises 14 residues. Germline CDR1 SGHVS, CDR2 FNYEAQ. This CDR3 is CASSIGQDGNTIYF. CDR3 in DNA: TGTGCCAGCAGCATCGGACAAGATGGAAACACCATATATTTT.

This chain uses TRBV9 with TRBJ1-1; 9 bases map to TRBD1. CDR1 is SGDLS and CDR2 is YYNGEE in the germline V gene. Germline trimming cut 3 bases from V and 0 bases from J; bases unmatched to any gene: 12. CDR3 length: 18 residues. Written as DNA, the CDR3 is TGTGCCAGCAGCGGTGGGACAGGGAGTGTCCGCATGAACACTGAAGCTTTCTTT. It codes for CASSGGTGSVRMNTEAFF.

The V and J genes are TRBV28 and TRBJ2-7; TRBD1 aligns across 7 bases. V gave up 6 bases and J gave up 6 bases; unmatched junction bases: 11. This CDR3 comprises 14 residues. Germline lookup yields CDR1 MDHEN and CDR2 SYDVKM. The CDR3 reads CASRRTGAAGEQYF. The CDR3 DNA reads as TGTGCCAGCAGACGAACAGGGGCGGCGGGCGAGCAGTACTTC.

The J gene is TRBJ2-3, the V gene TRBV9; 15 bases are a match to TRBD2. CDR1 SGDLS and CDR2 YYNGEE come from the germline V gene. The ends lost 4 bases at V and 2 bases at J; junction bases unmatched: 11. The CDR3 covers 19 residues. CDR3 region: CASSPLYGTSGGYTDTQYF. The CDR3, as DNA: TGTGCCAGCAGCCCCCTTTACGGGACTAGCGGGGGGTACACAGATACGCAGTATTTT.

The CDR3 loop is CASSADFGSNYGYTF. The CDR3 DNA sequence: TGTGCCAGCAGCGCCGATTTCGGGAGTAACTATGGCTACACCTTC. The chain joins TRBV11-2 to TRBJ1-2; D is unclear. The germline V and J ends were trimmed by 5 bases and 1 base, with 14 bases remaining between them. The CDR3 loop spans 15 amino acids. CDR1 and CDR2 from the germline V gene are SGHAT and FQNNGV.

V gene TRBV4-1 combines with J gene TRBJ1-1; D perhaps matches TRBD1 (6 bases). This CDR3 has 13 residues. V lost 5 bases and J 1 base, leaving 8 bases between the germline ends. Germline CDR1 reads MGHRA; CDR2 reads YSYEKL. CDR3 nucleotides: TGCGCCAGCAGCAAGACAGGGAACACTGAAGCTTTCTTT. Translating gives CASSKTGNTEAFF.

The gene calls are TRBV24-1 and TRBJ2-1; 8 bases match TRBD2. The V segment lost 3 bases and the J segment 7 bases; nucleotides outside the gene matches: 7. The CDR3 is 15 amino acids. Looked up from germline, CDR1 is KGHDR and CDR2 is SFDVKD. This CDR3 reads CATSDSGRWLNEQFF. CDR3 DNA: TGTGCCACCAGTGATAGCGGGAGATGGTTAAATGAGCAGTTCTTC.

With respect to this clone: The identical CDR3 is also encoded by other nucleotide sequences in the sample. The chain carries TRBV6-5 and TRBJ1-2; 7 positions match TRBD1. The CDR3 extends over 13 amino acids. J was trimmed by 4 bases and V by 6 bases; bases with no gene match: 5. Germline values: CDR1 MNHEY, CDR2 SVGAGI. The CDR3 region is CASSLRQGYGYTF. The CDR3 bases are TGTGCCAGCAGCTTGAGACAGGGCTATGGCTACACCTTC.

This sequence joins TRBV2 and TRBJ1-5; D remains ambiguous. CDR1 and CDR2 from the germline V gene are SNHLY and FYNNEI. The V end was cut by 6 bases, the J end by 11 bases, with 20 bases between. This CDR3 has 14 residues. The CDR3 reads CASRERRGFGAQHF. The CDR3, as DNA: TGTGCCAGCAGGGAGAGACGGGGATTCGGGGCCCAGCATTTT.

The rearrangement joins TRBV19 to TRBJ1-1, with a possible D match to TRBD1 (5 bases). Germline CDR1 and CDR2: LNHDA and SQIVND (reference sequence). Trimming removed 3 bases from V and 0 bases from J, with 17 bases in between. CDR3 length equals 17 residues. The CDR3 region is CASSILLRQTLNTEAFF. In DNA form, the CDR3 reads TGTGCCAGTAGTATTCTACTTAGACAGACACTGAACACTGAAGCTTTCTTT.

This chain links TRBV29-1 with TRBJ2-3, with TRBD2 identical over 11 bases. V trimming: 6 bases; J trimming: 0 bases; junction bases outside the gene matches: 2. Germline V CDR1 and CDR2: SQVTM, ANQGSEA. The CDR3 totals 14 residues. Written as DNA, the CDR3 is TGCAGCGTAACTAGCGGGGGTAGCACAGATACGCAGTATTTT. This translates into CSVTSGGSTDTQYF.

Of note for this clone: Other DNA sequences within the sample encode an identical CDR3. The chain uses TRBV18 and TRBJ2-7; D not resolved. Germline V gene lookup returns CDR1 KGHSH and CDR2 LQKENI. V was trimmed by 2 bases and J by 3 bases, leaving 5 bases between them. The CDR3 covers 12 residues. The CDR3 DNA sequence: TGTGCCAGCTCACCAGATAGCTACGAGCAGTACTTC. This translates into CASSPDSYEQYF.

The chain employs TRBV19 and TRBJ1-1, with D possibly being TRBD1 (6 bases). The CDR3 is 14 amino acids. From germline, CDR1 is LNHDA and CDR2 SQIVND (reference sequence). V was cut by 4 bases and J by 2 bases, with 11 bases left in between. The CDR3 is CASSNRVINTEAFF. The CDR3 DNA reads TGTGCCAGTAGTAACAGGGTCATAAACACTGAAGCTTTCTTT.